In this sample, the clone carrying this TCR beta chain turned up a few times. Its antigen is as yet unknown. Every diagnosis used clinical symptoms, serum thyroxine and TRAb, thyroid ultrasound and orbital computed tomography. Trimming took 0 bases from V and 8 from J; bases not matched to a gene: 11. This CDR3 comprises 16 residues. Per the germline V gene, CDR1 is MDHEN and CDR2 is SYDVKM. The sample is drawn from a study of T cells in Graves' hyperthyroidism and ophthalmopathy. Study-wide results and limits: Blood also showed most of the thyroid clonotypes that were expanded above 0.001. Patients with ophthalmopathy were separated from those with stable hyperthyroidism by a 13 V-J model.

TCR beta CDR3 region amplification was performed from RNA transcripts. HTBI primers were the set used in a first-round RT-PCR of the TCR CDR3. One entry per CDR3 protein results from TCRdb running MiXCR on the multiplex PCR reads. The sample records 530,000 or so distinct CDR3 sequences, 17% being singletons. The sequence came from a woman aged 18-35 years with Graves' ophthalmopathy. The chain has TRBV28 and TRBJ1-2; 8 bases are shared with TRBD1. Sequences were obtained from blood. CDR3 DNA sequence: TGTGCCAGCAGTTTATGGCGTACTTCAGGGGGCGAGGGCTACACCTTC. Translation gives CASSLWRTSGGEGYTF.